Below are 17 T cell receptor beta chains sequenced from a single sample in a study of CD8+CD57+ T cells in acquired aplastic anemia. Investigators profiled TCR beta VDJ and CDR3 from genomic DNA template. TCRdb re-derived calls from the reads in MiXCR, one entry per CDR3 protein. The table includes over 150,000 distinct CDR3 sequences, around 63% detected once. Patients included in sequencing had previously demonstrated CD8+CD57+ cell expansion by flow cytometry. Sequencing was done on a sample of sorted CD4+, CD8+, or CD8+CD57+ T cells (not recorded which) from PBMCs. These receptors all come from a human donor with aplastic anemia.

This clonotype occurred once. Since no conserved phenylalanine or tryptophan closes the CDR3, a read error is the likely cause. The chain employs TRBV2 and TRBJ2-2, with 7 bases that match TRBD1. The CDR3 has 15 residues. V shed 7 bases and J 1 base; nucleotides not matched to a gene: 6. Germline CDR1 and CDR2: SNHLY and FYNNEI. As DNA, the CDR3 is TGTGCCAGCAAGGCCGGGACAGAGAACACCGGGGAGCTGTTTTCT. It translates to CASKAGTENTGELFS.

V gene TRBV29-1 combines with J gene TRBJ1-3; D perhaps matches TRBD1 (6 bases). CDR1 and CDR2 from the germline V gene are SQVTM and ANQGSEA. Trimming shortened V by 6 bases and J by 2 bases, and 14 bases separated the two germline ends. This CDR3 is 14 amino acids long. The CDR3 loop reads CSVGTREAGNTIYF. CDR3 nucleotide sequence: TGCAGCGTCGGGACAAGGGAGGCTGGAAACACCATATATTTT.

This clonotype appeared many times. J is TRBJ1-4 and V is TRBV12-3 or TRBV12-4; D perhaps matches TRBD1 (6 bases). V was shortened by 6 bases and J by 6 bases, with 11 bases between the two germline ends. The CDR3 contains 13 residues. CDR3 DNA: TGTGCCAGCAGGGGGGGCAGGGATGAAAAACTGTTTTTT. Its protein product is CASRGGRDEKLFF.

The chain has TRBV14 and TRBJ2-3, with D uncertain. The CDR3 contains 15 residues. V lost 0 bases, J lost 0 bases, and 7 bases lay in between. Germline V CDR1 and CDR2: SGHDN, FVKESK. The CDR3 is CASSQERLSTDTQYF. The CDR3 nucleotides read TGTGCCAGCAGCCAAGAACGACTGAGCACAGATACGCAGTATTTT.

This clonotype has a count of ten or more. This chain links TRBV11-3 with TRBJ1-1, with D unclear. CDR1 and CDR2 from the germline V gene are SGHNT and YENEEA. This CDR3 has 13 residues. V dropped 2 bases and J dropped 3 bases, with 7 bases sitting between them. The CDR3 DNA is TGTGCCAGCAGCTTAAAGGGTCACACTGAAGCTTTCTTT. Its protein product is CASSLKGHTEAFF.

This clonotype was seen at least ten times. The rearrangement uses TRBV28 and TRBJ2-7; weak D call: TRBD2 (6 bases). The V gene's germline CDR1 is MDHEN and CDR2 SYDVKM. The V gene lost 5 bases and the J gene lost 2 bases, with 10 bases spanning the gap. This CDR3 is 13 amino acids long. The CDR3 protein is CASSRGTPYEQYF. The CDR3 DNA reads as TGTGCCAGCAGTCGGGGGACCCCCTACGAGCAGTACTTC. Full variable domain (missing parts from reference TRBV28 and TRBJ2-7): DVKVTQSSRYLVKRTGEKVFLECVQDMDHENMFWYRQDPGLGLRLIYFSYDVKMKEKGDIPEGYSVSREKKERFSLILESASTNQTSMYLCASSRGTPYEQYFGPGTRLTVT.

V gene TRBV14 combines with J gene TRBJ1-6, with TRBD1 matching 10 bases. J lost 10 bases, V lost 1 base, and 13 bases had no gene match. The CDR3 covers 18 residues. Looked up from germline, CDR1 is SGHDN and CDR2 is FVKESK. CDR3 region: CASSQVKSGDRGSSPLHF. CDR3 nucleotides: TGTGCCAGCAGCCAAGTGAAAAGCGGGGACAGGGGTTCGTCACCCCTCCACTTT.

The table lists this clonotype with many counts. This chain uses TRBV6-2 or TRBV6-3 with TRBJ1-2; 8 positions agree with TRBD1. The germline V gene has CDR1 MNHEY and CDR2 SVGEGT. With 5 bases clipped from V and 8 bases from J, the junction kept 13 bases outside the gene matches. This CDR3 has 15 residues. The CDR3 coding sequence is TGTGCCAGCAGTCGACTGACAGGGGCGCTCGACGGCTACACCTTC. This encodes CASSRLTGALDGYTF.

This chain joins TRBV7-2 and TRBJ2-7; the match to TRBD1 covers 7 bases. Germline trimming cut 4 bases from V and 6 bases from J; bases unmatched to any gene: 6. Germline CDR1 is SGHTA and CDR2 is FQGNSA. This CDR3 is 13 amino acids long. This CDR3 is CASSSDRQGEQYF. DNA for the CDR3: TGTGCCAGCAGCTCCGACCGACAGGGCGAGCAGTACTTC.

The chain recombines TRBV19 with TRBJ1-2; 8 positions match TRBD1. The CDR3 consists of 15 residues. Looked up from germline, CDR1 is LNHDA and CDR2 is SQIVND (reference sequence). Trimming at V came to 5 bases and at J to 4 bases, leaving 9 bases not matched to a gene. CDR3 residues: CASSPQGAQGYGYTF. In DNA form, the CDR3 reads TGTGCCAGTAGTCCTCAGGGGGCTCAGGGCTATGGCTACACCTTC.

The rearrangement joins TRBV6-5 to TRBJ2-7, with a tentative D call TRBD1 (5 bases). The germline CDR1 and CDR2 sequences are MNHEY and SVGAGI. The CDR3 covers 13 residues. V lost 6 bases, J lost 7 bases, and 16 bases lay in between. This chain's CDR3 is CASRNRAPGEQYF. In nucleotides, the CDR3 is TGTGCCAGCAGGAACCGGGCCCCAGGGGAGCAGTACTTC.

This chain joins TRBV7-2 and TRBJ2-1; D is unresolved. V gave up 2 bases and J gave up 10 bases, with 9 bases separating them. The CDR3 has 12 residues. Germline V gene data show CDR1 as SGHTA and CDR2 as FQGNSA. The CDR3 spells CASSLLSGEQFF. CDR3 DNA sequence: TGTGCCAGCAGCTTACTATCGGGCGAGCAGTTCTTC.

The chain joins TRBV29-1 to TRBJ1-2; no reliable D call. Germline CDR1 and CDR2: SQVTM and ANQGSEA. V was shortened by 8 bases and J by 2 bases, with 12 bases between the two germline ends. The length of the CDR3 is 12 residues. The CDR3, as DNA: TGCAGCACCTTCGGGTCCAACTATGGCTACACCTTC. Translation: CSTFGSNYGYTF.

This chain uses TRBV7-9 with TRBJ2-5, with D unclear. The J call may be wrong; the DNA end is better matched by TRBJ2-7. CDR1 is SEHNR, CDR2 FQNEAQ, per germline (reference sequence). The CDR3 runs to 12 residues. CDR3 nucleotides: TGTGCCAGCAGCTTCCATCGCGACGAGCAGTACTTC. It encodes CASSFHRDEQYF.

The V call is TRBV20-1, the J call TRBJ2-3; D not certain. The V end was cut by 5 bases, the J end by 6 bases, with 12 bases between. The CDR3 contains 12 residues. The germline V gene encodes CDR1 DFQATT and CDR2 SNEGSKA (reference sequence). As DNA, the CDR3 is TGCAGTGCTTCTGATCCGGGCGATACGCAGTATTTT. Its protein is CSASDPGDTQYF.

The chain recombines TRBV11-2 with TRBJ2-6; D unclear. CDR1 and CDR2 from the germline V gene are SGHAT and FQNNGV. V dropped 1 base and J dropped 5 bases, with 12 bases sitting between them. The CDR3 covers 16 residues. The CDR3 bases are TGTGCCAGCAGCTTAGCGCGGTCGGAGAGGGCCAACGTCCTGACTTTC. Translation gives CASSLARSERANVLTF.

This clonotype was detected only once. This sequence joins TRBV9 and TRBJ2-5, with TRBD1 identical over 8 bases. CDR3 length equals 13 residues. The germline V gene encodes CDR1 SGDLS and CDR2 YYNGEE. V trimming: 3 bases; J trimming: 5 bases; junction bases outside the gene matches: 3. The CDR3 is CASSAQGVETQYF. The CDR3 region has the DNA TGTGCCAGCAGCGCACAGGGGGTGGAGACCCAGTACTTC.